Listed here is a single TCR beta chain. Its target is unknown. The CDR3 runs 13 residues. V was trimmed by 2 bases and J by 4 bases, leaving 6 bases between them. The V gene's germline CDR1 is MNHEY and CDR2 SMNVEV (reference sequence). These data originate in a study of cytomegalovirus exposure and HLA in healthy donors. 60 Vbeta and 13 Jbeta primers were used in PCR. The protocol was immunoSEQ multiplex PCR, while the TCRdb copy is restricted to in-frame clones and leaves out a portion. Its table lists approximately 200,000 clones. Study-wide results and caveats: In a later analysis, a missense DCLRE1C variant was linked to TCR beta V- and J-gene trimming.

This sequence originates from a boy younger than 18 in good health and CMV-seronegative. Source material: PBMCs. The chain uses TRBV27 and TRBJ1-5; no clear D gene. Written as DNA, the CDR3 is TGTGCCAGCAGTTTACCTCAGAATCAGCCCCAGCATTTT. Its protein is CASSLPQNQPQHF.